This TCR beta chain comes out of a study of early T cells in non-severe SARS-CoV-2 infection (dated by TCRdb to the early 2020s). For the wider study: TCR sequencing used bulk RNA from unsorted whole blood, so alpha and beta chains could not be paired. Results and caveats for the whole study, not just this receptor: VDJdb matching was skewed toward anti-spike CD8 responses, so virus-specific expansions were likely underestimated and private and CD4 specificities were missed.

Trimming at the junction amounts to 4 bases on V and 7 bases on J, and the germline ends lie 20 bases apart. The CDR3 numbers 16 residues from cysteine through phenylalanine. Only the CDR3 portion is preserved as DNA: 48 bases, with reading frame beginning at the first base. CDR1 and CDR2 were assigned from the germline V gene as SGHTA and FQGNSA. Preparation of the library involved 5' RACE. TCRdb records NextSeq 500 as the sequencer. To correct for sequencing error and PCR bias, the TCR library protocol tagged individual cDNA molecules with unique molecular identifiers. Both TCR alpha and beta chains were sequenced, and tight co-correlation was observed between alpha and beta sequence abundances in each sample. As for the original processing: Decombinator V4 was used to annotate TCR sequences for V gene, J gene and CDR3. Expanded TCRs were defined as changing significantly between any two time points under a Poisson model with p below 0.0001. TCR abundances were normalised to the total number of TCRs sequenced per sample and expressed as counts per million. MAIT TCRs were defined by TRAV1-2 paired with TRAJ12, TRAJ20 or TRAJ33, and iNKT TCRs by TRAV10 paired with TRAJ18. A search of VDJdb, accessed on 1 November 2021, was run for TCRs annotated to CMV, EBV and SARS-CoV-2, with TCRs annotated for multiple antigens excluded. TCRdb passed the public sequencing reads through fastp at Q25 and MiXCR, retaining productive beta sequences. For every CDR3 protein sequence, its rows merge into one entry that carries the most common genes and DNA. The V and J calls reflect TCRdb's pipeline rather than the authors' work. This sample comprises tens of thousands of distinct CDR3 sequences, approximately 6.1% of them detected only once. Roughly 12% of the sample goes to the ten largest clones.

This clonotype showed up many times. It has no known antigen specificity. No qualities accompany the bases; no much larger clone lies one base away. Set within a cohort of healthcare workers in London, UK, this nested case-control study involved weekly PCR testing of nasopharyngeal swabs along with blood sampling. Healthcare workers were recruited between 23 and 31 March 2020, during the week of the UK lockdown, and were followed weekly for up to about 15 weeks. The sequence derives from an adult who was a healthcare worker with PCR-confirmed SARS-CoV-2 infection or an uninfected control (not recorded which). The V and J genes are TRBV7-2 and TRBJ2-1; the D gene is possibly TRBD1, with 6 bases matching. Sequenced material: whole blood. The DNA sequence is TGTGCCAGCAGCTCGAACAGGGCCGAACCACAGAATGAGCAGTTCTTC. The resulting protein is CASSSNRAEPQNEQFF.